These 26 T cell receptor beta chains were sequenced from one sample in a study of T cell responses to AZD1222 COVID-19 vaccine. Assay: immunoSEQ multiplex PCR; the TCRdb copy retains only in-frame clones and omits some. This table holds 90,000 to 120,000 clones, around nine tenths found once. The input for sequencing was peripheral blood, taken on day 0 of AZD1222 vaccination. All receptors derive from an adult in good health.

The rearrangement joins TRBV11-3 to TRBJ2-4; 8 positions match TRBD1. Per germline, CDR1 SGHNT and CDR2 YENEEA. The CDR3 runs to 13 residues. V shed 5 bases and J 8 bases; nucleotides not matched to a gene: 5. The CDR3 nucleotides are TGTGCCAGCAGCCGGGACAGGAGAGACATTCAGTACTTC. It yields the protein CASSRDRRDIQYF.

V usage is TRBV13 and J usage is TRBJ2-1; D gene uncertain. CDR3 length: 11 residues. Trimming removed 3 bases from V and 3 bases from J, with 0 bases in between. The V gene's germline CDR1 is PRHDT and CDR2 FYEKMQ (reference sequence). The CDR3 loop reads CASSFYNEQFF. The CDR3 bases are TGTGCCAGCAGCTTCTACAATGAGCAGTTCTTC.

The rearrangement uses TRBV19 and TRBJ1-2; TRBD1 aligns across 9 bases. The CDR3 has 13 residues. V lost 3 bases, J lost 9 bases, and 5 bases stayed unmatched. The germline V gene encodes CDR1 LNHDA and CDR2 SQIVND (reference sequence). The CDR3 nucleotides read TGTGCCAGTAGTATCGAACAGGGGGCGAGCTACACCTTC. As protein: CASSIEQGASYTF.

This sequence joins TRBV6-4 and TRBJ2-7; TRBD1 is a possible D gene (7 bases). The CDR3 totals 15 residues. Germline loops: CDR1 MRHNA, CDR2 SNTAGT. V lost 5 bases and J lost 3, with 17 bases in between. The CDR3 DNA follows: TGTGCCAGCAGTCGAACAGGGGAGGTTTGCTACGAGCAGTACTTC. Encoded protein: CASSRTGEVCYEQYF.

The V gene is TRBV7-9, the J gene TRBJ2-4; TRBD2 aligns across 9 bases. The V segment lost 1 base and the J segment 8 bases; nucleotides outside the gene matches: 6. Per the germline V gene, CDR1 is SEHNR and CDR2 is FQNEAQ (reference sequence). This CDR3 is built from 15 residues. The CDR3 loop reads CASSLGAGGRDIQYF. The CDR3 DNA follows: TGTGCCAGCAGCTTAGGAGCGGGGGGACGGGACATTCAGTACTTC.

This chain connects TRBV10-1 to TRBJ1-6, with D unresolved. Germline V gives CDR1 WNHNN, CDR2 SYGVQD (reference sequence). V was cut by 0 bases and J by 8 bases, with 8 bases left in between. The CDR3 spans 14 residues. CDR3 coding DNA: TGCGCCAGCAGTGAGTCAGGGATGGATTCACCCCTCCACTTT. This codes for CASSESGMDSPLHF.

The chain combines TRBV7-2 with TRBJ2-3; D gene unclear. CDR1 and CDR2 from the germline V gene are SGHTA and FQGNSA. The CDR3 extends over 14 amino acids. Trimming left V 5 bases short and J 5 bases short, with 14 bases between. The DNA of the CDR3 is TGTGCCAGCAGCCGTCAACCGGCTGGAGATACGCAGTATTTT. Translation: CASSRQPAGDTQYF.

The chain joins TRBV3-1 (or the pseudogene TRBV3-2) to TRBJ2-2; TRBD2 matches 8 bases. Per germline, CDR1 LGHDT and CDR2 YNNKEL (reference sequence). V gave up 4 bases and J gave up 3 bases; unmatched junction bases: 10. The CDR3 loop spans 17 amino acids. The chain's CDR3 is CASSPPPGGRHTGELFF. As DNA, the CDR3 is TGTGCCAGCAGCCCCCCACCGGGGGGGCGTCACACCGGGGAGCTGTTTTTT.

The V and J genes are TRBV11-2 and TRBJ2-7; TRBD2 agrees at 14 bases. V trimming: 1 base; J trimming: 4 bases; junction bases outside the gene matches: 3. From germline, CDR1 is SGHAT and CDR2 FQNNGV. The CDR3 consists of 16 residues. The CDR3 sequence: CASSLARTSGGYEQYF. CDR3 in DNA: TGTGCCAGCAGCTTAGCCCGGACTAGCGGGGGGTACGAGCAGTACTTC.

The chain is built from TRBV12-3 or TRBV12-4 and TRBJ1-1; D might be TRBD1 (6 bases). The CDR3 runs 13 residues. V was pared by 3 bases and J by 4 bases, with 9 bases between. The CDR3 DNA sequence: TGTGCCAGCAGTTTTACAGGGACCACTGAAGCTTTCTTT. This encodes CASSFTGTTEAFF.

The V and J genes are TRBV7-9 and TRBJ2-2; TRBD2 agrees at 7 bases. Germline CDR1 is SEHNR and CDR2 is FQNEAQ (reference sequence). The CDR3 is 16 residues long. J lost 3 bases, V lost 0 bases, and 4 bases had no gene match. Here the CDR3 reads CASSLAAGVYTGELFF. As DNA, the CDR3 is TGTGCCAGCAGCTTAGCGGCGGGAGTGTACACCGGGGAGCTGTTTTTT. The full variable domain, completed using reference TRBV7-9 and TRBJ2-2, is DTGVSQNPRHKITKRGQNVTFRCDPISEHNRLYWYRQTLGQGPEFLTYFQNEAQLEKSRLLSDRFSAERPKGSFSTLEIQRTEQGDSAMYLCASSLAAGVYTGELFFGEGSRLTVL.

The J gene is TRBJ2-5, the V gene TRBV5-1; D is possibly TRBD1 or TRBD2 (5 bases each). Deletions cut 0 bases from V and 10 bases from J, with 16 bases between. Germline V gives CDR1 SGHRS, CDR2 YFSETQ. The CDR3 sequence is 14 residues long. The CDR3 loop is CASSLAGPGTGQYF. CDR3 nucleotides: TGCGCCAGCAGCTTGGCCGGCCCCGGGACCGGCCAGTACTTC.

This clone is labeled as medium-sized. The rearrangement uses TRBV5-6 and TRBJ2-3, with 14 bases matching TRBD2. V lost 6 bases, J lost 6 bases, and 9 bases stayed unmatched. Germline V lookup: CDR1 SGHDT, CDR2 YYEEEE. This CDR3 has 16 residues. DNA for the CDR3: TGTGCCAGCACCCCTTTGAGACTAGCGGGGGGGGATACGCAGTATTTT. As protein: CASTPLRLAGGDTQYF.

The table lists this clone with a count of one. V and J are TRBV11-3 and TRBJ1-1; the D gene is possibly TRBD1 (5 bases). The CDR3 totals 14 residues. The V end was cut by 2 bases, the J end by 8 bases, with 15 bases between. Per germline, CDR1 SGHNT and CDR2 YENEEA. In DNA form, the CDR3 reads TGTGCCAGCAGCTTAACCGGTGGGACCGGCGAAGCTTTCTTT. It codes for CASSLTGGTGEAFF.

CDR3 bases: TGTGCCAGCAGCGTAGATGTCAGGGGGGTATCCGGGGAGCTGTTTTTT. It translates to CASSVDVRGVSGELFF. The J gene is TRBJ2-2, the V gene TRBV9; D possibly corresponds to TRBD1 (7 bases). The CDR3 length is 16 residues. Germline CDR1 reads SGDLS; CDR2 reads YYNGEE. Trimming pared 0 bases from V and 6 bases from J, leaving 15 bases between.

The rearrangement uses TRBV5-4 and TRBJ2-1; no firm D call. V dropped 1 base and J dropped 8 bases, with 10 bases sitting between them. The germline CDR1 and CDR2 sequences are SGHNT and YYREEE (reference sequence). CDR3 length: 13 residues. The CDR3 loop is CASSLSRVHEQFF. Here the CDR3 DNA reads TGTGCCAGCAGCTTGAGTAGGGTACATGAGCAGTTCTTC.

This clone was recorded a few times. V gene TRBV7-2 combines with J gene TRBJ1-2, with D unclear. CDR3 length equals 13 residues. Trimming left V 0 bases short and J 3 bases short, with 5 bases between. Germline V CDR1 and CDR2: SGHTA, FQGNSA. This CDR3 is CASSLAFDYGYTF. CDR3 DNA: TGTGCCAGCAGCTTAGCCTTCGACTATGGCTACACCTTC. Combining the CDR3 with reference TRBV7-2 and TRBJ1-2 gives the whole variable domain GAGVSQSPSNKVTEKGKDVELRCDPISGHTALYWYRQSLGQGLEFLIYFQGNSAPDKSGLPSDRFSAERTGGSVSTLTIQRTQQEDSAVYLCASSLAFDYGYTFGSGTRLTVV.

This chain connects TRBV30 to TRBJ1-2, with 7 positions matching TRBD1. Trimming took 8 bases from V and 4 from J; bases not matched to a gene: 7. The germline gives CDR1 GTSNPN, CDR2 SVGIG (reference sequence). This CDR3 comprises 12 residues. The CDR3 DNA follows: TGTGCCGGCTCAGGGGGGGGCTATGGCTACACCTTC. Amino acid sequence: CAGSGGGYGYTF.

This chain joins TRBV7-8 and TRBJ1-3; 7 positions agree with TRBD1. CDR3 length: 18 amino acids. From germline, CDR1 is SGHVS and CDR2 FQNEAQ. V shed 4 bases, J shed 0 bases, and the junction held 12 bases outside the gene matches. In DNA, the CDR3 is TGTGCCAGCAGCTCCGTCCCGCAGGGGGTTACCTCTGGAAACACCATATATTTT. Its protein is CASSSVPQGVTSGNTIYF.

V and J are TRBV3-1 (or the pseudogene TRBV3-2) and TRBJ2-2; 7 nucleotides align to TRBD2. The CDR3 is made up of 16 amino acids. V trimming: 2 bases; J trimming: 2 bases; junction bases outside the gene matches: 5. Germline lookup yields CDR1 LGHDT and CDR2 YNNKEL (reference sequence). CDR3 DNA sequence: TGTGCCAGCAGCCAAAGAATAGCGGGTAACACCGGGGAGCTGTTTTTT. It encodes CASSQRIAGNTGELFF.

J is TRBJ1-4 and V is TRBV6-5; D is uncertain. CDR3 length: 16 amino acids. Looked up from germline, CDR1 is MNHEY and CDR2 is SVGAGI. V was shortened by 4 bases and J by 6 bases, with 18 bases between the two germline ends. The CDR3 loop is CASSLRRFGRDEKLFF. The CDR3 DNA follows: TGTGCCAGCAGTTTGAGACGCTTCGGGAGGGATGAAAAACTGTTTTTT.

This chain uses TRBV12-3 or TRBV12-4 with TRBJ2-4; D could derive from TRBD1 or TRBD2 (5 bases each). V was shortened by 3 bases and J by 8 bases, with 8 bases between the two germline ends. The CDR3 extends over 12 amino acids. The DNA for the CDR3 is TGTGCCAGCAGTTTGGGGGTTGACATTCAGTACTTC. Translation gives CASSLGVDIQYF.

The rearrangement joins TRBV19 to TRBJ2-1; the match to TRBD2 covers 7 bases. There are 13 residues in the CDR3. Per the germline V gene, CDR1 is LNHDA and CDR2 is SQIVND (reference sequence). V gave up 6 bases and J gave up 4 bases; unmatched junction bases: 3. The CDR3 nucleotides are TGTGCCAGTAGCGGGGGGAGTTACAATGAGCAGTTCTTC. This encodes CASSGGSYNEQFF.

CDR3 coding DNA: TGCGCCAGCAGCCGAACTAGCGGGGGGCCGAGGGAGCTGTTTTTT. Its translation: CASSRTSGGPRELFF. The chain couples TRBV5-1 to TRBJ2-2; 12 positions match TRBD2. This CDR3 is built from 15 residues. Per the germline V gene, CDR1 is SGHRS and CDR2 is YFSETQ. V shed 4 bases, J shed 9 bases, and the junction held 7 bases outside the gene matches.

The chain joins TRBV11-2 to TRBJ2-7; the D call may be TRBD1 or TRBD2 (6 bases each). Germline V CDR1 and CDR2: SGHAT, FQNNGV. The CDR3 is made up of 13 amino acids. The germline V and J ends were trimmed by 6 bases and 5 bases, with 14 bases remaining between them. CDR3 amino acids: CASRSQGRHEQYF. The CDR3 DNA reads as TGTGCCAGCAGGTCGCAGGGGAGGCACGAGCAGTACTTC.

The J gene is TRBJ1-2, the V gene TRBV6-2 or TRBV6-3; D is uncertain. V was clipped by 2 bases and J by 3 bases, with 7 bases between them. Germline-derived CDR1 and CDR2 are MNHEY and SVGEGT. The CDR3 covers 13 residues. CDR3 amino acids: CASSYALYYGYTF. The DNA for the CDR3 is TGTGCCAGCAGTTACGCGTTGTACTATGGCTACACCTTC.